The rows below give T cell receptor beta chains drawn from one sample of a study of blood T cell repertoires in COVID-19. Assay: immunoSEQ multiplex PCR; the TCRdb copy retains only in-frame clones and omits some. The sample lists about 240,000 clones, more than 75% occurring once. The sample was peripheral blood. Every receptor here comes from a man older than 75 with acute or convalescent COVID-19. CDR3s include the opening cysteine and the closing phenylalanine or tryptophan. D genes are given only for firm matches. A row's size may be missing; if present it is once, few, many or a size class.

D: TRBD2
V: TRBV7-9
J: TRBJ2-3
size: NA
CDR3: CASSRSSGSSDTQYF
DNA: TGTGCCAGCAGCAGATCGAGCGGGAGCTCAGATACGCAGTATTTT

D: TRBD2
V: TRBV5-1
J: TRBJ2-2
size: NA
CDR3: CASSLALAGVNTGELFF
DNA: TGCGCCAGCAGCTTGGCTTTAGCGGGGGTGAACACCGGGGAGCTGTTTTTT

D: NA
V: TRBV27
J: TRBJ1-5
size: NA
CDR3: CASSSEGAGNQPQHF
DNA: TGTGCCAGCAGTAGCGAAGGGGCGGGCAATCAGCCCCAGCATTTT

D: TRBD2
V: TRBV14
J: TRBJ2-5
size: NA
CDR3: CASSQESRAGAQYF
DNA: TGTGCCAGCAGCCAAGAGTCCCGGGCGGGGGCCCAGTACTTC

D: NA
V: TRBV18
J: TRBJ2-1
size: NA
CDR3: CASSPSGTSYNEQFF
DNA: TGTGCCAGCTCACCATCAGGCACCTCCTACAATGAGCAGTTCTTC

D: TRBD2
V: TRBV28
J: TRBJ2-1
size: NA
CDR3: CASSPSGTSGRVAEQFF
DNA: TGTGCCAGCAGCCCCTCCGGGACTAGCGGGAGGGTGGCTGAGCAGTTCTTC

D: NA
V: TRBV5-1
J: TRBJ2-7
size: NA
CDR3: CASSLDTPSSYEQYF
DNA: TGCGCCAGCAGCTTGGATACCCCTAGCTCCTACGAGCAGTACTTC

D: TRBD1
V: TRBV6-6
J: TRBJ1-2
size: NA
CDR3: CASSTQGADYGYTF
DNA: TGTGCCAGCAGCACGCAGGGGGCAGACTATGGCTACACCTTC

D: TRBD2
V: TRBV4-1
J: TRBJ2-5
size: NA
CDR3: CASSQDRASGAEGTQYF
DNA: TGCGCCAGCAGCCAAGACAGGGCTAGCGGGGCCGAGGGGACCCAGTACTTC

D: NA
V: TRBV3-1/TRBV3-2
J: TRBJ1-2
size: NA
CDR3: CASSQVSYGYTF
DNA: TGTGCCAGCAGCCAAGTGAGTTACGGCTACACCTTC

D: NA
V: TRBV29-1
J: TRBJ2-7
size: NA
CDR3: CSVVGGYEQYF
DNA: TGCAGCGTTGTGGGGGGCTACGAGCAGTACTTC

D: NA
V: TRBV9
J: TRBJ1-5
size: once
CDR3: CASSEGENQPQHF
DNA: TGTGCCAGCAGCGAGGGGGAAAATCAGCCCCAGCATTTT

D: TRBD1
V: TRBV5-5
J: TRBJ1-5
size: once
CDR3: CASSLAQGFGQPQHF
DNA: TGTGCCAGCAGCTTGGCACAGGGGTTTGGTCAGCCCCAGCATTTT